This T cell receptor beta chain was sequenced during a study of OX40 agonist ivuxolimab in advanced cancers. At the level of the whole study: Ivuxolimab was an agonistic, fully human IgG2 monoclonal antibody directed against OX40 (CD134), a costimulatory receptor. Intravenous ivuxolimab was administered to patients every 2 weeks at six dose levels: 0.01, 0.1, 0.3, 1.5, 3 and 10 mg/kg. Of the approximately 50 patients in dose escalation, 19 had hepatocellular carcinoma, around 15 had melanoma, 9 had renal cell carcinoma and 9 had head and neck cancer. A male proportion of around 80% and a mean age of approximately 62 years, ranging from roughly 23 to 85, were recorded for the dose-escalation cohort. Prior anti-PD-1, anti-PD-L1 or anti-CTLA-4 therapy was permitted, and checkpoint inhibitors had been received by 30% to 40% of dose-escalation patients. Partial responses were achieved by three dose-escalation patients, of whom one had hepatocellular carcinoma and two had cutaneous melanoma. Peripheral TCRbeta sequencing aimed to test whether ivuxolimab altered TCR sequence diversity and caused clonal T-cell expansion. The monotherapy dose-escalation portion (N of about 57 patients) of the phase I ivuxolimab trial is reported in the paper. Study-level results and caveats: Low levels of normalized T-cell clonal expansion were also shown by some nonresponding patients. At doses of 0.1 to 3.0 mg/kg, clonal expansion of both CD4+ and CD8+ T cells in blood was seen between baseline and week 6. Antigen specificity was not determined for the clonally expanded peripheral T cells. In the 0.1-3.0 mg/kg groups, partial responders were among the patients with the lowest normalized peripheral clonal expansion, particularly in CD8+ T cells. After ivuxolimab, CD8+ T cells had more expanded clones than CD4+ T cells on average.

Sequences MDHEN (CDR1) and SYDVKM (CDR2) are obtained from the germline V gene. V is pruned by 7 bases and J by 0 bases, leaving 5 bases of the junction without a gene match. From its cysteine to its phenylalanine, the CDR3 spans 14 amino acids. Left in the record is the CDR3 DNA by itself, 42 bases read in frame from the first base. For sequencing of the TCRbeta CDR3 region, genomic DNA was extracted from the sorted cells. TCRbeta CDR3 regions were sequenced using the immunoSEQ Assay. TCRdb mirrors the immuneACCESS table, restricted to in-frame sequences. Some clones are absent from its copies; in checked studies, under half trace to an unresolved V gene, and the reason for the others is unknown. The sample table contains more than 80,000 clones; only one count was recorded for about 89% of them. 1.5% to 2% of the sample goes to the ten largest clones. The trial excluded patients who had a history of autoimmune disease or were on systemic immunosuppression. In every dose cohort, peripheral blood was drawn for TCR sequencing at baseline, cycle 4 day 1, and cycle 7 day 1. The samples were taken from a phase I, first-in-human, multicenter, open-label dose-escalation trial of ivuxolimab. Adults with locally advanced or metastatic melanoma, renal cell, hepatocellular, or head and neck squamous cell carcinoma were enrolled in the trial. CD4+ and CD8+ T cells were sorted separately from peripheral blood before TCR sequencing.

In regard to this clone: Its binding antigen is unknown. Base quality data are lacking; no much larger clone is found one base away.

This clonotype originated in an adult with an advanced solid tumor such as melanoma, head and neck, liver or kidney cancer. Source: CD4+ or CD8+ T cells sorted from blood, taken in a trial of the OX40 agonist ivuxolimab. The chain couples TRBV28 to TRBJ2-7; 8 central nucleotides agree with TRBD1. The CDR3 loop reads CASKGTGPSYEQYF. The DNA is TGTGCCAGCAAGGGGACAGGACCCTCCTACGAGCAGTACTTC.